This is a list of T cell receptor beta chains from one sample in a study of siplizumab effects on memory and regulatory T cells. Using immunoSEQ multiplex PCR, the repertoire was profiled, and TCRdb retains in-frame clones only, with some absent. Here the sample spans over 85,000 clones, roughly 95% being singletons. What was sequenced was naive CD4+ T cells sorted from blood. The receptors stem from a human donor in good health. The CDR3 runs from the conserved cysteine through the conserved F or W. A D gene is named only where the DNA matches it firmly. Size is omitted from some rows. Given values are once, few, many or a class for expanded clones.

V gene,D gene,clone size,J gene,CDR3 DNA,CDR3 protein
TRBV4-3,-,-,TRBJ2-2,TGCGCCAGCAGCCGTTCGATGAGAACCGGGGAGCTGTTTTTT,CASSRSMRTGELFF
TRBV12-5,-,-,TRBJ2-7,TGTGCTAGTGGTTTGGTACGCCACGAGCAGTACTTC,CASGLVRHEQYF
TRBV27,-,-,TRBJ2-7,TGTGCCAGCAGTTCCGGGACGAAAATCTACGAGCAGTACTTC,CASSSGTKIYEQYF
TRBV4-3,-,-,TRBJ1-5,TGCGCCAGCAGCCAAGAGGTCGGGACACCCCAGCCCCAGCATTTT,CASSQEVGTPQPQHF
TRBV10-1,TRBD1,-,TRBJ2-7,TGCGCCAGCGCTGACAGGGGGCACGAGCAGTACTTC,CASADRGHEQYF
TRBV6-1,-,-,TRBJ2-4,TGTGCCAGCAGTGAACGGTCTACTCTAGCCAAAAACATTCAGTACTTC,CASSERSTLAKNIQYF
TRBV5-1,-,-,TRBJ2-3,TGCGCCAGCAGATATGTAGTCACAGATACGCAGTATTTT,CASRYVVTDTQYF
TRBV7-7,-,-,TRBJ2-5,TGTGCCAGCAGCTTGGGGTCCAGCGGGCCCTTCAAGACCCAGTACTTC,CASSLGSSGPFKTQYF
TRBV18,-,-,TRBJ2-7,TGTGCCAGCTCACCATCGGGGGACGAGCAGTACTTC,CASSPSGDEQYF
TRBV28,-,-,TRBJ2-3,TGTGCCAGCAAAGAGAGTGCGGGCCGGGGAGATACGCAGTATTTT,CASKESAGRGDTQYF
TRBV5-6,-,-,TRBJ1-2,TGTGCCAGCAGCCCTCCGTCGAACTATGGCTACACCTTC,CASSPPSNYGYTF
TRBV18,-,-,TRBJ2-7,TGTGCCAGCTCACCACGGGAGAGTTACTACGAGCAGTACTTC,CASSPRESYYEQYF
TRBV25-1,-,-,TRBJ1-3,TGTGCCAGCAGTGAATTGCAGGGAGGGTCTGGAAACACCATATATTTT,CASSELQGGSGNTIYF
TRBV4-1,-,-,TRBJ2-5,TGCGCCAGCAGCCAAGCGGGGGAGACCCAGTACTTC,CASSQAGETQYF
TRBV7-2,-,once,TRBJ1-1,TGTGCCAGCAGCCCACCCCCAGGGATGAACACTGAAGCTTTCTTT,CASSPPPGMNTEAFF
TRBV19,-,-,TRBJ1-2,TGTGCCAGTACCATCCATTCGACAAACTATGGCTACACCTTC,CASTIHSTNYGYTF
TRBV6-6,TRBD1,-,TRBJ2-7,TGTGCCAGCAGTGGGACAGAGAGCTCCTACGAGCAGTACTTC,CASSGTESSYEQYF
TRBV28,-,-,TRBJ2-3,TGTGCCACCAGCCCTGGGAGCACAGATACGCAGTATTTT,CATSPGSTDTQYF
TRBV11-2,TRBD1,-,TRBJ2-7,TGTGCCAGCAGCTTACCCCCCCGACAGGGTTCACTACCCTACGAGCAGTACTTC,CASSLPPRQGSLPYEQYF
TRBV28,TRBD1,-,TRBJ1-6,TGTGCCAGCAGTTTAGACAGGGGGGCGGGAGTTTCACCCCTCCACTTT,CASSLDRGAGVSPLHF
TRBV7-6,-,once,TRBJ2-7,TGTGCCAGCAGCTTAGTACAGTCAGGAGGGGTTGAGCAGTACTTC,CASSLVQSGGVEQYF
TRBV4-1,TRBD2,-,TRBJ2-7,TGCGCCAGCAGCCATCCGGGACTAGCGGGTGGACCCTACGAGCAGTACTTC,CASSHPGLAGGPYEQYF
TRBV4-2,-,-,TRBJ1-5,TGTGCCAGCAGCCAAGATAGGGTCGTAGGGGCGATCAATCAGCCCCAGCATTTT,CASSQDRVVGAINQPQHF
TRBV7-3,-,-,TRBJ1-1,TGTGCCAGCAGCTTAACCGGCCTGACTGAAGCTTTCTTT,CASSLTGLTEAFF
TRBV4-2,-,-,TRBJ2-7,TGTGCCAGCAGCCAAGATGGCTACTCCGGGACCGAGCAGTACTTC,CASSQDGYSGTEQYF
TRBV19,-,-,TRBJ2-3,TGTGCCAGTAGTACCCGGGTTAGACCCTCCACAGATACGCAGTATTTT,CASSTRVRPSTDTQYF
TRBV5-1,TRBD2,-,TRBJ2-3,TGCGCCAGCAGCTTCACAGCGGGACTAAGCACAGATACGCAGTATTTT,CASSFTAGLSTDTQYF
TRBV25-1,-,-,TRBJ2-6,TGTGCCAGCAGTGAAGATGGTAGGGCTGGGGCCAACGTCCTGACTTTC,CASSEDGRAGANVLTF
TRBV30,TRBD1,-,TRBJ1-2,TGTGCCTGGAGTGTAGGGACAGGGAGAGGGAGTGGCTACACCTTC,CAWSVGTGRGSGYTF
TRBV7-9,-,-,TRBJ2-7,TGTGCCAGCAGCCCCAAAGTGGGGGGCTACGAGCAGTACTTC,CASSPKVGGYEQYF
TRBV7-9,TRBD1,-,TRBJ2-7,TGTGCCAGCAGCCCTCGACAGGGGGCCTACGAGCAGTACTTC,CASSPRQGAYEQYF
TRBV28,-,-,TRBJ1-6,TGTGCCAGCAGTTCAGGAGGCTCTTTAACGTATAATTCACCCCTCCACTTT,CASSSGGSLTYNSPLHF
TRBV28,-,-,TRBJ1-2,TGTGCCAGCAGTTTGGGTACGACGGGACGGTTGAACTATGGCTACACCTTC,CASSLGTTGRLNYGYTF
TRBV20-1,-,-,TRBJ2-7,TGCAGTGCTCAGTGGACTTACGAGCAGTACTTC,CSAQWTYEQYF
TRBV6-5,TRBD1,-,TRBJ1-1,TGTGCCAGCAGTACGACGTCGACAGGGATCACTGAAGCTTTCTTT,CASSTTSTGITEAFF
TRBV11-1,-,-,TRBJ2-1,TGTGCCAGCAGCTTAGTCGGGGCAGTTGAGCAGTTCTTC,CASSLVGAVEQFF
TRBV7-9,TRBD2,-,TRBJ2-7,TGTGCCAGCAGCCGAACCACTAGCGGAACATTCTACGAGCAGTACTTC,CASSRTTSGTFYEQYF
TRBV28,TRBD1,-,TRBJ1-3,TGTGCCAGCAGTGAGGCGGGACAGCCAAACACCATATATTTT,CASSEAGQPNTIYF
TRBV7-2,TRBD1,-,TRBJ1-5,TGTGCCAGCAGCTTAGCTTCGACAGGGGGCTTTCAGCCCCAGCATTTT,CASSLASTGGFQPQHF
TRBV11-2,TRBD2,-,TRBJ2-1,TGTGCCAGCAGGTCAGGGCTAGCGGGGGGAACACCGATTTACAATGAGCAGTTCTTC,CASRSGLAGGTPIYNEQFF
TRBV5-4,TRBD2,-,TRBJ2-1,TGTGCCAGCAGCTTAAGGACTAGTGGAAACAATGAGCAGTTCTTC,CASSLRTSGNNEQFF
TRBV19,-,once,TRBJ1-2,TGTGCCAGTAGTATGGGGATTGCCGGGACTTCCGGCTACACCTTC,CASSMGIAGTSGYTF
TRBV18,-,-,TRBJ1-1,TGTGCCAGCTCGAGAGGGGTGGACACTGAAGCTTTCTTT,CASSRGVDTEAFF
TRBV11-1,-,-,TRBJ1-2,TGTGCCAGCAGCTCCAAACAGGGAAACTCTAACTATGGCTACACCTTC,CASSSKQGNSNYGYTF
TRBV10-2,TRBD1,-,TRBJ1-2,TGCGCCAGCATCGGGGCAGGGGGTTATGGCTACACCTTC,CASIGAGGYGYTF
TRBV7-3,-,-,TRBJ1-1,TGTGCCAGCACCCTAAACCCGGGGGGGAACACTGAAGCTTTCTTT,CASTLNPGGNTEAFF
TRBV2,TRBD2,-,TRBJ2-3,TGTGCCAGCACGGGGGGGGGCACAGATACGCAGTATTTT,CASTGGGTDTQYF
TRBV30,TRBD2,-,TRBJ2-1,TGTGCCTGTGGGAGACTAGCGGTCTACAATGAGCAGTTCTTC,CACGRLAVYNEQFF
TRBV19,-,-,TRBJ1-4,TGTGCCAGTAGTGCTTCCGGGACAAGCAATGAAAAACTGTTTTTT,CASSASGTSNEKLFF
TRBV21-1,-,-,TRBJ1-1,TGTGCCAGCAGCAATCAACGGCAGGGTGCAGCTTTCTTT,CASSNQRQGAAFF
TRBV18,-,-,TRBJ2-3,TGTGCCAGCTCACGCGCGACAGATACGCAGTATTTT,CASSRATDTQYF
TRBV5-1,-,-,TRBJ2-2,TGCGCCAGCAGCGGGGCACCTGGGACCGGGGAGCTGTTTTTT,CASSGAPGTGELFF
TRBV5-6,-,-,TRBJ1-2,TGTGCCAGCAGCTCCGCTATAAACATTCTCGATGGCTACACCTTC,CASSSAINILDGYTF